These 3 T cell receptor beta chains originate from one sample sequenced in a study of patients and donors after allogeneic stem cell transplantation. Each CDR3 protein is one row after TCRdb ran MiXCR on the RT-PCR reads. The sample has more than 25,000 distinct CDR3 sequences, more than 8% seen once; the top ten hold 48%. Sequenced material: blood, either unsorted or a sorted T cell fraction (not recorded which). The receptors originated from a human donor who was either an allogeneic HSCT recipient or a stem cell or donor lymphocyte infusion donor (not recorded which). It is not recorded whose cells these are; they may come from a transplant donor.

This clonotype has more than one count but fewer than ten. The rearrangement joins TRBV18 to TRBJ2-5, with 7 bases that match TRBD1. With 6 bases clipped from V and 5 bases from J, the junction kept 12 bases outside the gene matches. CDR1 is KGHSH and CDR2 is LQKENI in the germline V gene. This CDR3 comprises 15 residues. CDR3 bases: TGTGCCAGCTCCCTCCGGACAGGCTTTGCGGAGACCCAGTACTTC. Its protein product is CASSLRTGFAETQYF.

This clonotype was seen a handful of times. The J gene is TRBJ2-7, the V gene TRBV6-1; a possible D gene is TRBD2 (6 bases). CDR1 is MNHNS, CDR2 SASEGT, per germline. The V end was cut by 6 bases, the J end by 2 bases, with 14 bases between. CDR3 length equals 14 residues. CDR3 protein: CASSPAGSTYEQYF. The CDR3 nucleotides are TGTGCCAGCAGCCCCGCCGGGAGCACCTACGAGCAGTACTTC.

The sample holds many counts of this clonotype. The rearrangement links TRBV5-1 to TRBJ2-1, with TRBD2 identical over 8 bases. The V segment lost 2 bases and the J segment 3 bases; nucleotides outside the gene matches: 4. The CDR3 is 15 residues long. Per the germline V gene, CDR1 is SGHRS and CDR2 is YFSETQ. The CDR3 region is CASSFSRGDYNEQFF. The CDR3, as DNA: TGCGCCAGCAGCTTCTCGCGGGGGGACTACAATGAGCAGTTCTTC.